This record covers a single T cell receptor beta chain. V dropped 6 bases and J dropped 3; count of bases not matched to a gene: 4. This CDR3 is 13 amino acids long. Germline values: CDR1 SNHLY, CDR2 FYNNEI. Researchers ran the PCR with 60 Vbeta and 13 Jbeta primers. Here immunoSEQ multiplex PCR was the method, and the copy in TCRdb shows in-frame clones only, minus some. The table shows roughly 200,000 clones, with around 87% occurring only once. This sample is drawn from a study of cytomegalovirus exposure and HLA in healthy donors. The chain recombines TRBV2 with TRBJ1-2, with TRBD1 matching over 7 bases. This clonotype was obtained from a young man in good health and CMV-seronegative. Sequences were obtained from PBMCs. The CDR3 bases are TGTGCCAGCAGGGACAGGCCCGACTATGGCTACACCTTC. This sequence encodes CASRDRPDYGYTF.